The sequence of this T cell receptor (beta chain) was determined in a study of post-analysis software for immune sequencing data. The library was made from cDNA and included unique molecular identifiers. TCRdb reprocessed the PCR reads via MiXCR and lists one record per CDR3 protein. The sample comprises some 500,000 distinct CDR3 sequences, nearly 45% of which are singletons, and around 10% rests with the top ten. In regard to this clonotype: What it binds is unknown.

The CDR3 totals 13 residues. Germline CDR1 is MGHDK and CDR2 is SYGVNS. V lost 10 bases and J 2 bases, leaving 12 bases between the germline ends. General study points: Compared with controls, patients had more of about five TRBV segments, including TRBV5-6, TRBV5-1 and TRBV20-1.

The origin of this receptor is a girl between 10 and 17 years old with multiple sclerosis. Sequencing was carried out using blood. The gene calls are TRBV25-1 and TRBJ2-1; D is perhaps TRBD2 (5 bases). This chain's CDR3 is CATEHGAYNEQFF. CDR3 in DNA: TGTGCCACTGAGCACGGGGCCTACAATGAGCAGTTCTTC.